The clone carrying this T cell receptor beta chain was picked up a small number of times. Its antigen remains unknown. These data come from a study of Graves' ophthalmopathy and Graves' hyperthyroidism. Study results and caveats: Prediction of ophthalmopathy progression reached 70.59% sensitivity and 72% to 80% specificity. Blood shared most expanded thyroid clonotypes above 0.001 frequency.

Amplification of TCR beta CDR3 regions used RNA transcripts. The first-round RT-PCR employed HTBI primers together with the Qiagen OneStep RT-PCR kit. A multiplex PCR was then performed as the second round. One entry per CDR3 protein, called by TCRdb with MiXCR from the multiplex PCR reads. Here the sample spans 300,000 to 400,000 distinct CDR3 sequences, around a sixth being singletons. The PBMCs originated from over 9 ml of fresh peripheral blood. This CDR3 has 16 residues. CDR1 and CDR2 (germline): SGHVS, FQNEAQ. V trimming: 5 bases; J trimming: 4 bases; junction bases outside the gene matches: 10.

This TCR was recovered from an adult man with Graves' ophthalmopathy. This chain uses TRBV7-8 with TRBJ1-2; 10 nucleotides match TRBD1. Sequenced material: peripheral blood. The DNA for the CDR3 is TGTGCCAGCAGCCCTAGGGGGGACAGGGGAGGCTATGGCTACACCTTC. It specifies CASSPRGDRGGYGYTF.